The 30 T cell receptor beta chains below were found in one sample sequenced in a study of T cells in Graves' hyperthyroidism and ophthalmopathy (dated by TCRdb to between 2018 and 2021). To prepare the library, multiplex PCR was applied. These reads were obtained on an Illumina HiSeq 2000. The TCR beta CDR3 regions were amplified from the RNA transcripts. A first-round RT-PCR of the TCR CDR3 used the HTBI primer set with the Qiagen OneStep RT-PCR kit. TCRdb reran the public reads through fastp at Q25 and MiXCR, keeping productive beta chains. CDR3 protein duplicates are merged, each entry listing the most common genes and DNA. In this sample the table shows around 36,000 distinct CDR3 sequences, 40% to 65% of which occur a single time. The ten most abundant clones make up 17% of the sample. Source material: blood. The receptors stem from a man aged 40-55 years with Graves' ophthalmopathy.

V usage is TRBV10-3 and J usage is TRBJ2-5; D gene ambiguous. The CDR3 covers 14 residues. Germline CDR1 ENHRY, CDR2 SYGVKD. The V and J ends lost 0 bases and 3 bases respectively, with 8 bases between them. CDR3 amino acids: CAISESAREETQYF. The CDR3 DNA sequence: TGTGCCATCAGTGAGTCGGCTAGGGAAGAGACCCAGTACTTC.

Ten or more counts support this clonotype. The rearrangement links TRBV6-5 to TRBJ2-7; the match to TRBD2 covers 10 bases. The CDR3 consists of 14 residues. V gave up 5 bases and J gave up 3 bases; unmatched junction bases: 4. Germline values: CDR1 MNHEY, CDR2 SVGAGI. For the CDR3, the DNA is TGTGCCAGCAGTAAACCTAGCGGGAGCTACGAGCAGTACTTC. As protein: CASSKPSGSYEQYF.

This clonotype was recorded at least ten times. This rearrangement joins TRBV28 to TRBJ1-5; the D gene is possibly TRBD1 (5 bases). Germline V CDR1 and CDR2: MDHEN, SYDVKM. Trimming took 5 bases from V and 4 from J, leaving 15 bases between them. The CDR3 runs 15 residues. CDR3 DNA: TGTGCCAGCAGTCGTGGGGCGGCCATGAATCAGCCCCAGCATTTT. Residues: CASSRGAAMNQPQHF.

The gene calls are TRBV20-1 and TRBJ1-3, with D perhaps TRBD1 (5 bases). The V gene lost 1 base and the J gene lost 2 bases, with 9 bases spanning the gap. CDR3 length: 14 amino acids. Germline CDR1 and CDR2: DFQATT and SNEGSKA (reference sequence). The CDR3 protein is CSARAGGAGNTIYF. CDR3 in DNA: TGCAGTGCTAGAGCGGGGGGGGCTGGAAACACCATATATTTT.

This clonotype was counted ten times or more. Here the CDR3 reads CASSPYYRGANTIYF. CDR3 nucleotide sequence: TGTGCCAGCTCACCGTATTACAGGGGCGCAAACACCATATATTTT. The V and J genes are TRBV18 and TRBJ1-3; TRBD1 aligns across 7 bases. V dropped 3 bases and J dropped 6; count of bases not matched to a gene: 8. Per the germline V gene, CDR1 is KGHSH and CDR2 is LQKENI. CDR3 length: 15 amino acids.

The chain uses TRBV7-8 and TRBJ2-3, with D perhaps matching TRBD1 or TRBD2 (5 bases each). Germline CDR1 SGHVS, CDR2 FQNEAQ. The CDR3 sequence is 16 residues long. Trimming left V 6 bases short and J 1 base short, with 17 bases between. In DNA, the CDR3 is TGTGCCAGCAGTCGAGGGGAACTAGGGCGCACAGATACGCAGTATTTT. This gives the protein CASSRGELGRTDTQYF. Together with reference TRBV7-8 and TRBJ2-3, the CDR3 gives the full variable domain: GAGVSQSPRYKVAKRGQDVALRCDPISGHVSLFWYQQALGQGPEFLTYFQNEAQLDKSGLPSDRFFAERPEGSVSTLKIQRTQQEDSAVYLCASSRGELGRTDTQYFGPGTRLTVL.

Here the CDR3 reads CASSQSGSSYEQYF. The CDR3 nucleotides are TGTGCCAGCAGCCAAAGCGGGTCCAGCTACGAGCAGTACTTC. The chain combines TRBV7-3 with TRBJ2-7; TRBD2 is a possible D gene (6 bases). V lost 5 bases, J lost 3 bases, and 14 bases lay in between. CDR1 is SGHTA and CDR2 is FQGTGA in the germline V gene. The CDR3 runs 14 residues.

In regard to this clonotype: This CDR3 is missing its conserved last phenylalanine or tryptophan, likely due to a read error. The gene calls are TRBV11-3 and TRBJ2-2; 9 positions match TRBD2. Germline assignment: CDR1 SGHNT and CDR2 YENEEA. CDR3 length: 19 amino acids. The ends lost 6 bases at V and 4 bases at J; junction bases unmatched: 18. Written as DNA, the CDR3 is TGTGCCAGCAGTCTGGACTTAGCGGGAGAGGATGAGGGCACCGGGGAGCTGTTTATT. It yields the protein CASSLDLAGEDEGTGELFI.

A remark on this clonotype: The CDR3 end shows no conserved phenylalanine or tryptophan, and so a read error is likely. The rearrangement joins TRBV20-1 to TRBJ2-1, with 13 bases identical to TRBD2. The germline CDR1 and CDR2 sequences are DFQATT and SNEGSKA (reference sequence). CDR3 length: 17 amino acids. The CDR3 DNA reads as TGCAGTGCAACCCGACAGGGGACTAGCGGGATTAACAATGGGCAGTTCCTC. This translates into CSATRQGTSGINNGQFL.

Turning to this clonotype: An end of the junction differs from the germline gene, which may be a read error. The chain is built from TRBV5-1 and TRBJ2-7; 8 bases line up with TRBD2. The CDR3 length is 11 residues. Germline V gene lookup returns CDR1 SGHRS and CDR2 YFSETQ. CDR3 loop: CASGGRGEQYF. The CDR3 DNA is TGCGCCAGCGGCGGGCGGGGGGAGCAGTACTTT.

This clonotype was found once. The conserved final phenylalanine or tryptophan is absent from the CDR3, which likely points to a read error. Because the CDR3's place on the DNA is in doubt, the DNA is left out and the CDR3 is given as listed by TCRdb. This chain links TRBV20-1 with TRBJ2-7; the table gives TRBD1 as D, unverified against the DNA. The CDR3 is 16 residues long, ends included. The germline V gene has CDR1 DFQATT and CDR2 SNEGSKA (reference sequence). CDR3 region: CGASPDGGGFSYELYL.

The rearrangement links TRBV5-5 to TRBJ2-1; 11 positions match TRBD2. CDR1 is SGHKS, CDR2 YYEKEE, per germline (reference sequence). This CDR3 spans 15 amino acids. The junction had 1 base not matched to a gene; V was cut back by 0 bases and J by 5 bases. The CDR3 sequence: CASSLGTSGHNEQFF. CDR3 nucleotide sequence: TGTGCCAGCAGCTTGGGGACTAGCGGGCACAATGAGCAGTTCTTC.

This clonotype ranks as medium-sized (0.01 to 0.1%). The V gene is TRBV29-1, the J gene TRBJ1-1; D is undetermined. Germline V CDR1 and CDR2: SQVTM, ANQGSEA. CDR3 length equals 12 residues. Between the trimmed V and J ends, which lost 4 bases and 7 bases, there was a span of 13 bases. This CDR3 is CSVANWIGEAFF. In nucleotides, the CDR3 is TGCAGCGTTGCTAACTGGATTGGTGAAGCTTTCTTT.

The rearrangement uses TRBV5-4 and TRBJ2-7, with D possibly TRBD2 on 7 matching bases. CDR1 and CDR2 (germline): SGHNT, YYREEE (reference sequence). CDR3 length: 14 residues. V dropped 7 bases and J dropped 2 bases, with 16 bases sitting between them. The CDR3 protein is CASSWGGLTYEQYF. Written as DNA, the CDR3 is TGTGCCAGCTCGTGGGGGGGGCTGACCTACGAGCAGTACTTC.

The gene calls are TRBV6-2 or TRBV6-3 and TRBJ2-1, with 9 positions matching TRBD2. V shed 8 bases and J 12 bases; nucleotides not matched to a gene: 17. The germline gives CDR1 MNHEY, CDR2 SVGEGT. This CDR3 is built from 15 residues. The CDR3 sequence: CASVFAGGRPDTQFF. Here the CDR3 DNA reads TGTGCCAGCGTATTCGCGGGGGGGCGCCCAGATACGCAGTTCTTC.

The chain's CDR3 is CASRSGERNGYTF. Written as DNA, the CDR3 is TGTGCCAGCAGGTCAGGGGAAAGGAATGGCTACACCTTC. The chain joins TRBV2 to TRBJ1-2; D may be TRBD1 (6 bases). Germline CDR1 is SNHLY and CDR2 is FYNNEI. V lost 6 bases, J lost 6 bases, and 14 bases lay in between. CDR3 length equals 13 residues.

This clonotype was detected once. The CDR3 bases are TGTGCCAGCAAAATAGGGGGGTACGAGCAGTACTTC. Translation: CASKIGGYEQYF. The rearrangement links TRBV7-2 to TRBJ2-7; tentatively, D is TRBD1 or TRBD2 (6 bases each). The CDR3 length is 12 residues. CDR1 is SGHTA, CDR2 FQGNSA, per germline. Trimming cost V 7 bases and J 4 bases, with 11 bases left between them.

By share of the sample, this clonotype is medium-sized (0.01 to 0.1%). The chain uses TRBV20-1 and TRBJ1-2, with 9 bases aligning to TRBD1. Germline V gives CDR1 DFQATT, CDR2 SNEGSKA (reference sequence). The CDR3 is made up of 10 amino acids. V shed 7 bases, J shed 6 bases, and the junction held 0 bases outside the gene matches. The CDR3 coding sequence is TGCAGTGGGGACAGGGATGGCTACACCTTC. This translates into CSGDRDGYTF.

This clonotype has a count of ten or more. The chain couples TRBV6-5 to TRBJ1-3, with a weak D call TRBD1 (6 bases). V shed 6 bases and J shed 5 bases, with 14 bases lying between them. CDR1 and CDR2 from the germline V gene are MNHEY and SVGAGI. The CDR3 sequence is 14 residues long. CDR3 bases: TGTGCCAGCAGAAAGGACAGTTTAAGAAACACCATATATTTT. This encodes CASRKDSLRNTIYF.

In its sample, this clonotype ranks as medium-sized. The chain is built from TRBV19 and TRBJ2-7, with a weak D call TRBD2 (6 bases). The V gene lost 6 bases and the J gene lost 2 bases, with 17 bases spanning the gap. CDR1 and CDR2 (germline): LNHDA, SQIVND (reference sequence). CDR3 length: 15 residues. The DNA of the CDR3 is TGTGCCAGTAGCCGAGCGGGCGTTGGGGCCTACGAGCAGTACTTC. This translates into CASSRAGVGAYEQYF.

The chain uses TRBV19 and TRBJ2-1, with D possibly being TRBD2 (6 bases). CDR3 size: 14 residues. Germline values: CDR1 LNHDA, CDR2 SQIVND (reference sequence). The ends were cut back, 1 base at V and 12 bases at J, with 16 bases in the middle. The CDR3 protein is CASSIVLVGGGQFF. CDR3 coding DNA: TGTGCCAGTAGTATAGTTCTAGTGGGGGGTGGGCAGTTCTTC.

This clonotype was seen once. The rearrangement links TRBV6-4 to TRBJ1-2; maybe TRBD1 (5 bases). The CDR3 loop spans 12 amino acids. In germline, CDR1 is MRHNA, CDR2 SNTAGT. The V end was cut by 6 bases, the J end by 8 bases, with 13 bases between. This CDR3 is CASSLRSGGYTF. The CDR3 DNA sequence: TGTGCCAGCAGCCTTCGCTCAGGGGGCTACACCTTC.

In the case of this clonotype: Germline is not matched at one junction end, which may reflect a read error. The chain recombines TRBV9 with TRBJ1-4; no clear D gene. CDR1 and CDR2 (germline): SGDLS, YYNGEE. The CDR3 runs to 15 residues. DNA for the CDR3: TGTGCCAACAGCTCAGATGGGCAGAGAAATGAAAAACTGTTTTTT. It yields the protein CANSSDGQRNEKLFF.

This chain connects TRBV7-9 to TRBJ2-5, with TRBD1 as a possible D gene (5 bases). V lost 6 bases and J lost 1, with 9 bases in between. The CDR3 sequence is 13 residues long. The germline gives CDR1 SEHNR, CDR2 FQNEAQ (reference sequence). This chain's CDR3 is CASSWGIQETQYF. CDR3 in DNA: TGTGCCAGCAGTTGGGGCATCCAAGAGACCCAGTACTTC. Supplemented by reference TRBV7-9 and TRBJ2-5, the full variable domain reads DTGVSQNPRHKITKRGQNVTFRCDPISEHNRLYWYRQTLGQGPEFLTYFQNEAQLEKSRLLSDRFSAERPKGSFSTLEIQRTEQGDSAMYLCASSWGIQETQYFGPGTRLLVL.

V and J are TRBV5-8 and TRBJ1-3; D remains unclear. The CDR3 is made up of 15 amino acids. V lost 4 bases to trimming and J lost 0 bases, with 11 bases between them. Germline V gene sequence: CDR1 SGHTS, CDR2 YDEGEE. CDR3 residues: CASSLIRHSGNTIYF. DNA of the CDR3: TGTGCCAGCAGCCTAATACGGCACTCTGGAAACACCATATATTTT. Using reference TRBV5-8 and TRBJ1-3 for the parts outside the CDR3, the full variable domain is EAGVTQSPTHLIKTRGQQATLRCSPISGHTSVYWYQQALGLGLQFLLWYDEGEERNRGNFPPRFSGRQFPNYSSELNVNALELEDSALYLCASSLIRHSGNTIYFGEGSWLTVV.

Sample share makes this clonotype medium-sized (0.01 to 0.1%). The chain has TRBV7-2 and TRBJ1-2, with D unclear. CDR1 is SGHTA and CDR2 is FQGNSA in the germline V gene. This CDR3 contains 11 residues. The V gene lost 1 base and the J gene lost 8 bases, with 5 bases spanning the gap. CDR3 in DNA: TGTGCCAGCAGCTTAGAGTTCGGCTACACCTTC. This gives the protein CASSLEFGYTF. Based on the CDR3 plus reference TRBV7-2 and TRBJ1-2, the full variable domain is GAGVSQSPSNKVTEKGKDVELRCDPISGHTALYWYRQSLGQGLEFLIYFQGNSAPDKSGLPSDRFSAERTGGSVSTLTIQRTQQEDSAVYLCASSLEFGYTFGSGTRLTVV.

This clonotype appeared many times. The CDR3: CATSRPRGDPRGGEGEKLFF. The CDR3 nucleotides are TGTGCCACCAGCAGACCCAGGGGGGACCCGAGGGGAGGAGAGGGGGAAAAACTGTTTTTT. The V gene is TRBV15, the J gene TRBJ1-4, with 7 bases fitting TRBD1. Germline V gene lookup returns CDR1 LNHNV and CDR2 YYDKDF (reference sequence). Trimming took 2 bases from V and 8 from J; bases not matched to a gene: 23. This CDR3 spans 20 amino acids.

This clonotype has at least ten counts. J is TRBJ2-7 and V is TRBV14; D not certain. The V end was cut by 0 bases, the J end by 6 bases, with 9 bases between. CDR3 length: 13 residues. Germline V gene sequence: CDR1 SGHDN, CDR2 FVKESK. CDR3 DNA sequence: TGTGCCAGCAGCCAAGATCTGGAAGGCGAGCAGTACTTC. Protein sequence: CASSQDLEGEQYF.

This chain links TRBV7-2 with TRBJ2-3, with TRBD2 matching over 13 bases. Germline V gene lookup returns CDR1 SGHTA and CDR2 FQGNSA. This CDR3 contains 16 residues. Trimming cost V 4 bases and J 1 base; bases outside gene matches: 2. As DNA, the CDR3 is TGTGCCAGCAGCTGGACTAGCGGGGGCCGCACAGATACGCAGTATTTT. This encodes CASSWTSGGRTDTQYF.

This clonotype was picked up a small number of times. V usage is TRBV5-5 and J usage is TRBJ2-7; D possibly matches TRBD1 or TRBD2 (5 bases each). The CDR3 covers 11 residues. Germline V gene lookup returns CDR1 SGHKS and CDR2 YYEKEE (reference sequence). V was cut by 3 bases and J by 8 bases, with 9 bases left in between. CDR3: CASSSGTQQYF. CDR3 nucleotide sequence: TGTGCCAGCAGCTCCGGGACCCAGCAGTACTTC. The variable domain in full, completed from reference TRBV5-5 and TRBJ2-7, reads DAGVTQSPTHLIKTRGQQVTLRCSPISGHKSVSWYQQVLGQGPQFIFQYYEKEERGRGNFPDRFSARQFPNYSSELNVNALLLGDSALYLCASSSGTQQYFGPGTRLTVT.